Here is one T cell receptor beta chain with its context. Its target is not known. The germline gene is not matched at one end of the junction; a read error may be the cause. This sample was included in a study of T cell responses to AZD1222 COVID-19 vaccine. CDR3 length equals 20 residues. The germline gives CDR1 GTSNPN, CDR2 SVGIG (reference sequence). Findings of the study overall: Just a handful of AZD1222 recipients tested seropositive at baseline. Sampling that yielded the repertoires occurred only after the peak T cell response.

TCRdb's copy holds only in-frame clones and misses some; the assay was immunoSEQ multiplex PCR. The table shows tens of thousands of clones, with around 90% occurring only once. This sequence originates from an adult who received the MenACWY meningococcal vaccine as a control. V and J are TRBV30 and TRBJ2-7, with 9 positions matching TRBD1. The sample in question was peripheral blood, obtained 28 days after the second dose of the MenACWY control vaccine. The CDR3 here is CAGRSSLFNGTGSSVYEQYF. The CDR3 bases are TGTGCCGGGAGGAGTAGTTTATTCAACGGGACAGGGTCATCGGTCTACGAGCAGTACTTC.